Listed below are T cell receptor beta chains from one sample, sequenced in a study of blood T cell repertoires in COVID-19. The table came from immunoSEQ multiplex PCR; TCRdb's copy has only in-frame clones and leaves some out. Among some 220,000 clones listed, around 90% were seen once. The source material was PBMCs or T cells enriched from blood (not recorded which). The receptors were gathered from a woman between 25 and 40 years old who had recovered from COVID-19. CDR3s include the opening cysteine and the closing phenylalanine or tryptophan. A clone size is listed for some rows: how often the clone was seen (once, few, many), or a class if it is expanded.

clone size: NA
J gene: TRBJ1-1
V gene: TRBV9
CDR3 protein: CASSVSVKTEAFF

clone size: NA
J gene: TRBJ1-1
V gene: TRBV11-2
CDR3 protein: CASSYVADTEAFF

clone size: NA
J gene: TRBJ1-6
V gene: TRBV27
CDR3 protein: CASSLYTFGTVNSPLHF

clone size: few
J gene: TRBJ2-2
V gene: TRBV4-1
CDR3 protein: CASSLLHLGLEAGELFF

clone size: NA
J gene: TRBJ2-3
V gene: TRBV9
CDR3 protein: CASSPEDSGGATDTQYF

clone size: NA
J gene: TRBJ2-3
V gene: TRBV11-2
CDR3 protein: CASSSRTDSTDTQYF

clone size: NA
J gene: TRBJ2-3
V gene: TRBV5-1
CDR3 protein: CASSLDTSGGTDTQYF

clone size: NA
J gene: TRBJ2-7
V gene: TRBV19
CDR3 protein: CASSIVGASSYEQYF

clone size: NA
J gene: TRBJ1-1
V gene: TRBV29-1
CDR3 protein: CSVVSLTGTTEAFF

clone size: NA
J gene: TRBJ1-5
V gene: TRBV6-4
CDR3 protein: CASSDPGISQPQHF

clone size: few
J gene: TRBJ2-1
V gene: TRBV7-6
CDR3 protein: CASSTPGRGTYNEQFF

clone size: NA
J gene: TRBJ2-1
V gene: TRBV6-1
CDR3 protein: CASSDLRGSGLNNEQFF

clone size: NA
J gene: TRBJ2-3
V gene: TRBV7-6
CDR3 protein: CASKLRGTGTDTQYF

clone size: NA
J gene: TRBJ1-5
V gene: TRBV5-4
CDR3 protein: CASTPCNQPQHF

clone size: NA
J gene: TRBJ1-1
V gene: TRBV6-5
CDR3 protein: CASSYPGQGTEAFF

clone size: NA
J gene: TRBJ2-5
V gene: TRBV6-5
CDR3 protein: CASSFRQGQETQYF

clone size: NA
J gene: TRBJ2-2
V gene: TRBV6-5
CDR3 protein: CASRRPGQGVGELFF

clone size: NA
J gene: TRBJ1-5
V gene: TRBV6-5
CDR3 protein: CASGPGQKKPQHF

clone size: NA
J gene: TRBJ2-7
V gene: TRBV7-2
CDR3 protein: CASSLAVHSTYEQYF

clone size: NA
J gene: TRBJ1-1
V gene: TRBV19
CDR3 protein: CASSKRTAGDTEAFF

clone size: NA
J gene: TRBJ1-5
V gene: TRBV4-3
CDR3 protein: CASSPVVGGKQPQHF

clone size: NA
J gene: TRBJ2-3
V gene: TRBV7-3
CDR3 protein: CASSFGLFLGTDTQYF

clone size: NA
J gene: TRBJ1-5
V gene: TRBV5-6
CDR3 protein: CASSLGAGPQPQHF

clone size: NA
J gene: TRBJ1-2
V gene: TRBV7-3
CDR3 protein: CASSLTHTGIGDYGYTF

clone size: NA
J gene: TRBJ2-1
V gene: TRBV14
CDR3 protein: CASSQDRGGNEQFF

clone size: NA
J gene: TRBJ1-4
V gene: TRBV29-1
CDR3 protein: CSVGQGTNEKLFF

clone size: NA
J gene: TRBJ2-1
V gene: TRBV11-2
CDR3 protein: CASRPLRGGIPQFF

clone size: NA
J gene: TRBJ1-2
V gene: TRBV4-3
CDR3 protein: CASSQGVARVYGYTF

clone size: NA
J gene: TRBJ1-1
V gene: TRBV5-4
CDR3 protein: CASSLTRDSTEAFF

clone size: NA
J gene: TRBJ2-1
V gene: TRBV10-3
CDR3 protein: CAIGGQGNEQFF

clone size: NA
J gene: TRBJ2-7
V gene: TRBV10-3
CDR3 protein: CAIRSDMGGDEQYF

clone size: once
J gene: TRBJ2-6
V gene: TRBV19
CDR3 protein: CASSIGRTGANVLTF

clone size: NA
J gene: TRBJ2-5
V gene: TRBV6-5
CDR3 protein: CASSPGQVRETQYF

clone size: NA
J gene: TRBJ1-3
V gene: TRBV9
CDR3 protein: CASSVTVTGNGNTIYF

clone size: NA
J gene: TRBJ1-1
V gene: TRBV27
CDR3 protein: CASSLYPGAEAFF

clone size: NA
J gene: TRBJ1-2
V gene: TRBV12-3/TRBV12-4
CDR3 protein: CASRLTEHGYTF

clone size: NA
J gene: TRBJ2-3
V gene: TRBV2
CDR3 protein: CASSPSGLTDTQYF

clone size: NA
J gene: TRBJ2-1
V gene: TRBV11-1
CDR3 protein: CASSLEQGGYNEQFF

clone size: few
J gene: TRBJ1-3
V gene: TRBV7-2
CDR3 protein: CASTQVDRGHTIYF

clone size: few
J gene: TRBJ1-5
V gene: TRBV13
CDR3 protein: CASSLGGGNQPQHF

clone size: NA
J gene: TRBJ2-7
V gene: TRBV5-6
CDR3 protein: CASSPGLERYEQYF